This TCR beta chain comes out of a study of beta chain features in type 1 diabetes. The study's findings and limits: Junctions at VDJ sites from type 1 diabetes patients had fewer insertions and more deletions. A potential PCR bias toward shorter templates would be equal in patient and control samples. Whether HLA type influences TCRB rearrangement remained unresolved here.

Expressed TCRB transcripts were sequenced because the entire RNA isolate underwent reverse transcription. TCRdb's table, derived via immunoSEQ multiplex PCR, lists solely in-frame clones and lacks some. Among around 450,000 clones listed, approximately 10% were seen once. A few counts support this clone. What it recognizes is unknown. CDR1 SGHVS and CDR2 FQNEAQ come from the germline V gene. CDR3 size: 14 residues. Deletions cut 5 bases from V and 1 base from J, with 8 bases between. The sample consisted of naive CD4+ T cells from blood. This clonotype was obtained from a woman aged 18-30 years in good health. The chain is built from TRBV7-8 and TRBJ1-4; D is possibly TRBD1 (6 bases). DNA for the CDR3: TGTGCCAGCAGCCGGACAGTAACTAATGAAAAACTGTTTTTT. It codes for CASSRTVTNEKLFF.